A single sample is the source of the 20 T cell receptor beta chains below, sequenced in a study of T-cell memory formation after mild COVID-19. TCRdb ran MiXCR on the 5' RACE reads and lists one entry per CDR3 protein. The table has around 450,000 distinct CDR3 sequences, roughly 20% seen once. The material sequenced was PBMCs or a T cell subset sorted from them (not recorded which). These receptors were obtained from an adult woman who had mild COVID-19 (a few samples of this study predate the infection). Cell type and time point are not known.

CDR3 region: CASSAMQETQYF. The CDR3 region has the DNA TGTGCCAGCAGCGCCATGCAAGAGACCCAGTACTTC. The chain combines TRBV7-8 with TRBJ2-5; D remains unclear. V lost 5 bases and J 2 bases, leaving 6 bases between the germline ends. The CDR3 has 12 amino acids. CDR1 is SGHVS and CDR2 is FQNEAQ in the germline V gene.

V and J are TRBV20-1 and TRBJ2-5; TRBD1 matches 9 bases. The CDR3 totals 16 residues. CDR1 is DFQATT, CDR2 SNEGSKA, per germline (reference sequence). The trim removed 0 bases at V and 4 bases at J, leaving 9 bases unmatched. CDR3 nucleotide sequence: TGCAGTGCTAGAGAGGAGCGGGACAGGGTCGGAGAGACCCAGTACTTC. Its translation is CSAREERDRVGETQYF.

This clonotype was detected a few times. This chain links TRBV6-2 or TRBV6-3 with TRBJ2-7; D is possibly TRBD1 or TRBD2 (5 bases each). The germline V and J ends were trimmed by 7 bases and 2 bases, with 15 bases remaining between them. Germline CDR1 and CDR2: MNHEY and SVGEGT. CDR3 length equals 14 residues. The CDR3 loop is CASIAARDPYEQYF. In DNA form, the CDR3 reads TGTGCCAGCATCGCCGCCCGGGACCCCTACGAGCAGTACTTC.

The chain couples TRBV7-8 to TRBJ2-2; D remains unclear. This CDR3 spans 15 amino acids. V was pared by 3 bases and J by 9 bases, with 17 bases between. The germline V gene encodes CDR1 SGHVS and CDR2 FQNEAQ. CDR3 residues: CASSFGVASTRELFF. For the CDR3, the DNA is TGTGCCAGCAGCTTTGGGGTAGCCTCGACCCGGGAGCTGTTTTTT.

This clonotype was picked up a small number of times. V gene TRBV7-6 combines with J gene TRBJ2-3; 12 nucleotides line up with TRBD2. The CDR3 contains 15 residues. Germline CDR1 reads SGHVS; CDR2 reads FNYEAQ. The trim removed 5 bases at V and 6 bases at J, leaving 6 bases unmatched. The CDR3 DNA reads TGTGCCAGCAGCCCCCCAGGGACTAGCGGGGATACGCAGTATTTT. Amino acid sequence: CASSPPGTSGDTQYF. The full variable domain, with the rest looked up from reference TRBV7-6 and TRBJ2-3, is GAGVSQSPRYKVTKRGQDVALRCDPISGHVSLYWYRQALGQGPEFLTYFNYEAQQDKSGLPNDRFSAERPEGSISTLTIQRTEQRDSAMYRCASSPPGTSGDTQYFGPGTRLTVL.

The chain has TRBV5-1 and TRBJ2-5; 10 bases map to TRBD2. The V segment lost 0 bases and the J segment 2 bases; nucleotides outside the gene matches: 7. Germline V CDR1 and CDR2: SGHRS, YFSETQ. This CDR3 has 17 amino acids. The CDR3 coding sequence is TGCGCCAGCAGCTTGGGGATACCGGGACTAGCGCAAGAGACCCAGTACTTC. It is translated as CASSLGIPGLAQETQYF.

This clonotype was picked up a small number of times. The chain recombines TRBV15 with TRBJ2-7, with TRBD2 matching over 9 bases. The CDR3 loop spans 19 amino acids. V gave up 3 bases and J gave up 6 bases; unmatched junction bases: 21. Germline assignment: CDR1 LNHNV and CDR2 YYDKDF (reference sequence). The CDR3 nucleotides are TGTGCCACCAGCAGGTTCACTTTAGCGGGAGCCCTACCACCCACCGAGCAGTACTTC. It yields the protein CATSRFTLAGALPPTEQYF.

This clonotype was recorded many times. The chain employs TRBV12-3 or TRBV12-4 and TRBJ2-7; D gene uncertain. Trimming took 3 bases from V and 5 from J, leaving 5 bases between them. This CDR3 has 11 amino acids. CDR3 region: CASSFTDEQYF. DNA for the CDR3: TGTGCCAGCAGTTTTACCGACGAGCAGTACTTC.

This clonotype was counted only a few times. This sequence joins TRBV12-3 or TRBV12-4 and TRBJ1-1; D remains unclear. V was cut by 2 bases and J by 4 bases, with 11 bases left in between. The CDR3 is made up of 14 amino acids. CDR3 coding DNA: TGTGCCAGCAGTTTACTAGTAACGGGCACTGAAGCTTTCTTT. As protein: CASSLLVTGTEAFF.

This clonotype appeared a few times. The chain is built from TRBV3-1 and TRBJ2-2; 12 nucleotides align to TRBD2. Per germline, CDR1 LGHDT and CDR2 YNNKEL (reference sequence). There are 16 residues in the CDR3. Trimming took 3 bases from V and 5 from J; bases not matched to a gene: 4. CDR3 nucleotides: TGTGCCAGCAGCCAGACTAGCGGGAGTAGGACCGGGGAGCTGTTTTTT. Protein product: CASSQTSGSRTGELFF. The full variable domain, its missing parts supplied by reference TRBV3-1 and TRBJ2-2, is DTAVSQTPKYLVTQMGNDKSIKCEQNLGHDTMYWYKQDSKKFLKIMFSYNNKELIINETVPNRFSPKSPDKAHLNLHINSLELGDSAVYFCASSQTSGSRTGELFFGEGSRLTVL.

The chain carries TRBV15 and TRBJ2-3; D perhaps matches TRBD1 (6 bases). Germline V CDR1 and CDR2: LNHNV, YYDKDF (reference sequence). V lost 5 bases and J 3 bases, leaving 9 bases between the germline ends. CDR3 length: 13 residues. The CDR3 sequence is CATSGGQTDTQYF. CDR3 bases: TGTGCCACCAGCGGGGGACAAACAGATACGCAGTATTTT.

This clonotype has a handful of counts. The J gene is TRBJ2-1, the V gene TRBV3-1, with 9 bases identical to TRBD2. CDR3 size: 17 residues. Trimming cost V 0 bases and J 7 bases; bases outside gene matches: 10. Looked up from germline, CDR1 is LGHDT and CDR2 is YNNKEL (reference sequence). CDR3 loop: CASSQDIRSGGRNEQFF. In DNA, the CDR3 is TGTGCCAGCAGCCAAGATATTAGAAGCGGGGGGAGGAATGAGCAGTTCTTC.

The chain uses TRBV15 and TRBJ2-5; D gene ambiguous. CDR3 length: 13 amino acids. In germline, CDR1 is LNHNV, CDR2 YYDKDF (reference sequence). The germline V and J ends were trimmed by 0 bases and 1 base, with 3 bases remaining between them. The CDR3 nucleotides read TGTGCCACCAGCAGAGAGAGCCAAGAGACCCAGTACTTC. It encodes CATSRESQETQYF.

Here the CDR3 DNA reads TGCGCCAGCAGCCAAGCTCAGGGGGCAGGAGGGAACACTGAAGCTTTCTTT. Protein sequence: CASSQAQGAGGNTEAFF. The V and J genes are TRBV4-1 and TRBJ1-1, with 8 bases identical to TRBD1. The J segment lost 1 base and the V segment lost 1 base, leaving 8 bases of the junction unmatched. CDR3 size: 17 residues. From germline, CDR1 is MGHRA and CDR2 YSYEKL.

This clonotype was observed a few times. This chain uses TRBV5-5 with TRBJ2-1; 8 nucleotides match TRBD2. CDR1 is SGHKS, CDR2 YYEKEE, per germline (reference sequence). Trimming removed 2 bases from V and 2 bases from J; junction bases left unmatched: 6. This CDR3 comprises 16 residues. CDR3 residues: CASSFVTSGAYNEQFF. CDR3 in DNA: TGTGCCAGCAGCTTTGTAACTAGCGGTGCCTACAATGAGCAGTTCTTC.

In this sample, this clonotype turned up a few times. The chain links TRBV20-1 to TRBJ1-2; no definite D call. CDR3 length: 14 residues. Germline V CDR1 and CDR2: DFQATT, SNEGSKA (reference sequence). V lost 4 bases to trimming and J lost 0 bases, with 12 bases between them. CDR3 DNA: TGCAGTGCTACCTTCGACCCAGCTAACTATGGCTACACCTTC. This translates into CSATFDPANYGYTF.

This clonotype was seen more than once but under ten times. CDR3 nucleotides: TGTGCCAGCAGCTCCGCGCCCTCCTACGAGCAGTACTTC. Its translation: CASSSAPSYEQYF. The rearrangement uses TRBV7-6 and TRBJ2-7, with D hard to call. CDR3 length equals 13 residues. V was trimmed by 4 bases and J by 0 bases, leaving 7 bases between them. From germline, CDR1 is SGHVS and CDR2 FNYEAQ.

This clonotype was counted many times. The rearrangement uses TRBV7-8 and TRBJ2-7; D unclear. CDR3 length: 11 residues. The germline gives CDR1 SGHVS, CDR2 FQNEAQ. V dropped 5 bases and J dropped 4 bases, with 6 bases sitting between them. The CDR3 here is CASSPQYEQYF. CDR3 coding DNA: TGTGCCAGCAGCCCGCAGTACGAGCAGTACTTC.

V gene TRBV4-1 combines with J gene TRBJ2-7; TRBD1 matches 9 bases. V dropped 4 bases and J dropped 4; count of bases not matched to a gene: 8. This CDR3 contains 15 residues. The V gene's germline CDR1 is MGHRA and CDR2 YSYEKL. CDR3 sequence reads: CASSLGQGREYEQYF. Here the CDR3 DNA reads TGCGCCAGCAGCCTTGGACAGGGGCGAGAGTACGAGCAGTACTTC.

This rearrangement joins TRBV7-2 to TRBJ1-4; 7 nucleotides agree with TRBD1. CDR1 is SGHTA and CDR2 is FQGNSA in the germline V gene. The CDR3 consists of 16 residues. V gave up 2 bases and J gave up 8 bases; unmatched junction bases: 11. CDR3 sequence: CASSLLPGGEGEKLFF. The CDR3 DNA is TGTGCCAGCAGCTTACTACCAGGGGGTGAAGGAGAAAAACTGTTTTTT.